Described below is a single TCR beta chain sequence and its context. Using immunoSEQ multiplex PCR, the repertoire was profiled, and TCRdb retains in-frame clones only, with some absent. Of some 290,000 clones listed, more than 75% were seen once; the top ten hold under 3%. The sample is drawn from a study of blood T cell repertoires in COVID-19. Deletions cut 4 bases from V and 0 bases from J, with 13 bases between. In germline, CDR1 is ENHRY, CDR2 SYGVKD. The CDR3 consists of 16 residues. This clonotype was obtained from a woman in her thirties or forties with acute COVID-19. The V gene is TRBV10-3, the J gene TRBJ1-5; TRBD1 is a possible D gene (6 bases). The sample comprised PBMCs or T cells enriched from blood (not recorded which). CDR3 loop: CAISAGTSDSNQPQHF. The CDR3 DNA is TGTGCCATCAGTGCCGGGACATCCGATAGCAATCAGCCCCAGCATTTT.